The present entry profiles one TCR beta chain with its context. Its antigen remains unidentified. This sample is part of a study of shared clonotypes between healthy human individuals. The study, taken as a whole, reports: The four-donor shared clonotypes exceeded non-shared clonotypes in generation probability, with non-shared ones scoring lower. What rarefaction showed was incomplete sorted-subset sequencing despite large depth.

This table comes from immunoSEQ multiplex PCR, and its TCRdb copy is limited to in-frame clones, with some not included. The data contain some 360,000 clones, roughly 70% of them seen just once; the ten biggest clones take up over 9.5%. Germline lookup yields CDR1 LNHDA and CDR2 SQIVND (reference sequence). This CDR3 comprises 16 residues. With 7 bases removed from V and 0 bases from J, the gap between germline ends came to 19 bases. The chain is built from TRBV19 and TRBJ2-7, with a weak D call TRBD1 (6 bases). Sample: memory CD4+ T cells sorted from blood. Noted subset: CD45RA-negative fraction. This clonotype originated in a man younger than 45 in good health. CDR3 loop: CASKFKAGQNSYEQYF. The CDR3 DNA is TGTGCCAGTAAATTTAAGGCCGGACAGAACTCCTACGAGCAGTACTTC.